This T cell receptor beta chain was retrieved from a study of beta chain features in type 1 diabetes listed by TCRdb under 2018. General notes on the study: Patients and healthy donors did not differ in mean age, gender distribution, total cell number or subset yield. A total of about 100,000,000 sorted cells were examined across all samples, and RNA yield correlated strongly with the number of cells per subset. In the study, recently diagnosed type 1 diabetes patients and matched healthy donors were compared on the TCRB repertoires of their sorted circulating CD4+ T cell subsets. Whereas all 28 donors provided naive and central memory subsets, regulatory and stem cell-like memory subsets were isolated from just 8 patients and about 8 healthy donors. Paper-wide results and their limitations: Shorter templates might have been favored by PCR, but patient and control samples were amplified and corrected together, so both groups would have been affected equally by any skew. Naive, central memory and regulatory TCRB repertoires appeared to be more similar among patients than among healthy donors. Type 1 diabetes patients showed a moderate but significant shortening of TCRB CDR3 length in all four CD4+ subsets. At VDJ recombination sites, type 1 diabetes patients had fewer insertions and more deleted nucleotides, which implies abnormalities in thymic rearrangement. Only small numbers of individuals were included in the HLA sub-analyses, which left unresolved whether HLA type had any influence on TCRB rearrangement. Sequencing cDNA rather than genomic DNA could over-represent highly expressing activated cells, although activation and CD3 levels did not differ between groups.

The entire amount of isolated RNA was reverse transcribed using the High Capacity cDNA Reverse Transcription Kit, so the sequenced TCRB transcripts were expressed ones. Naive, central memory and regulatory T cell samples underwent deep immunoSEQ sequencing, averaging about 3.5 million total reads per sample. Sorted cells were lysed in RLT buffer and RNA was extracted with DNase-treated RNeasy Micro or Mini kits, depending on cell number. To prevent cross-contamination, each cell subset was processed individually, whereas patient and healthy donor samples were processed jointly. The immunoSEQ multiplex PCR was used to amplify TCRB sequences from cDNA, yielding 87-bp fragments that span the CDR3 region. Sequencing of the amplicons was done on the Illumina HiSeq platform. Per the original workflow: Synthetic template baselines were used to correct PCR bias computationally, reads within Hamming distance 2 were collapsed, and singletons that could not be merged were discarded. Reads were aligned to IMGT to assign V, D and J genes, CDR3 length, and insertions or deletions at six rearrangement sites. Clonotype counts were normalized to sorted cell number within each subset before computing true diversity and Gini coefficients with the tcR R package. The overlap coefficient, calculated on TCRB nucleotide sequences, was used to quantify repertoire sharing. Here the immuneACCESS table is served through TCRdb, limited to in-frame sequences with V and J called. Missing clones are a known gap in these copies; in checked studies unresolved V genes cover under half, and the rest lacks a known reason. D and trimming were read from the DNA, whereas the V and J calls and clone size are those reported in that table. This sample is represented by about 290,000 clones; about 8% of them were singletons. The top ten hold approximately 0.93% of the sample.

V and J lose 3 bases and 9 bases, and a span of 14 bases separates them. The germline V gene yields SGHVS for CDR1 and FQNEAQ for CDR2. The CDR3, from cysteine to phenylalanine, totals 13 residues. CDR3 DNA only is kept here, 39 bases in frame from base 1. A note on this clone: Its antigen target is currently unknown. No per-base quality is available; no much larger clone lies one base away.

Each donor gave one peripheral blood draw, averaging approximately 110 mL, which was collected into heparinised tubes. A BD FACSAria II was used to sort naive, central memory, regulatory and stem cell-like memory CD4+ T cells with a panel that included CD45RO, CCR7, CD25, CD127, CD95 and CD27. Every sorted population had a purity above 95%. Right away, PBMCs were isolated by Lymphoprep density gradient centrifugation and were stained directly, with no culture step. To minimize batch effects, samples were stained and sorted in pairs, one healthy donor with one patient per experiment. The TCR was taken from a woman younger than 30 in good health. The chain is encoded by TRBV7-8 joined to TRBJ1-1; the D region possibly corresponds to TRBD1 (5 bases align). Sequenced input: central memory CD4+ T cells from blood. At the DNA level, the sequence is TGTGCCAGCAGCTTGGCTAACCAGGACAAAGCTTTCTTT. Translation gives CASSLANQDKAFF.